The following is a TCR beta chain sequence with its context. Its antigen target is currently unknown. Base qualities are not recorded, but no much larger clone differs from it by a single base. The data were obtained in a study of T cell repertoires in cytomegalovirus infection (dated by TCRdb to about 2019). Broadly, across the study: The peptide stimulations were aimed at well-studied HLA-B-restricted epitopes as well as recently identified HLA-C-restricted CMV epitopes, whose presentation resists viral immunomodulation. Because public TCR beta signatures pointed to carriage of CMV infection together with the matching HLA type, the HLA type of each donor mattered for the analysis. On the study overall, not on this receptor specifically: Cumulative frequency of public TCR beta family members discriminated carriers of CMV infection plus the relevant HLA type in this cohort and an independent 352-donor cohort. The ex vivo response was dominated by HLA-C-restricted CMV-specific TCR beta clonotypes, which also provided the single most frequent clonotype in two of eight donors.

The treatment or condition label for this specimen denotes: in vitro stimulation with specific CMV peptide epitopes to enrich CMV-specific T cells. Sequenced on an Illumina HiSeq 1500. The public reads were run again by TCRdb, first through fastp at Q25 and then through MiXCR, and only productive beta chains were kept. CDR3 protein duplicates are merged, each entry listing the most common genes and DNA. This sample has hundreds of thousands of distinct CDR3 sequences in its table, and just under 30% of those were observed once. 15% to 20% of the sample rests with the top ten. This receptor was taken from a human donor in good health (CMV status not recorded). Some clones in this sample may be carry-over from other donors' samples. The material was cultured PBMCs, obtained from culture after CMV antigen stimulation.

The bases read TGTGCCAGCAGCTCAGGGACAGGGGGTTGGAGCACTGAAGCTTTCTTT. This is translated as CASSSGTGGWSTEAFF. The chain is encoded by TRBV11-2 joined to TRBJ1-1; TRBD1 matches 11 bases in the middle. CDR1 and CDR2 are read off the germline V gene as SGHAT and FQNNGV. From its cysteine to its phenylalanine, the CDR3 spans 16 amino acids. Only the CDR3 part of the read is kept: 48 bases, read in frame from the first base. V is pruned by 4 bases and J by 4 bases, leaving 8 bases of the junction without a gene match. This CDR3, with the reference TRBV11-2 and TRBJ1-1 proteins standing in past its ends, gives the full variable domain EAGVAQSPRYKIIEKRQSVAFWCNPISGHATLYWYQQILGQGPKLLIQFQNNGVVDDSQLPKDRFSAERLKGVDSTLKIQPAKLEDSAVYLCASSSGTGGWSTEAFFGQGTRLTVV.